Here is one T cell receptor beta chain with its context. Its target is not known. Profiling relied on immunoSEQ multiplex PCR, and the TCRdb table lists in-frame clones only, not all of them. The sample has roughly 100,000 clones, around nine tenths seen once; the top ten hold about 17%. CDR1 SGHTA and CDR2 FQGNSA come from the germline V gene. This CDR3 has 15 residues. Germline trimming cut 4 bases from V and 3 bases from J; bases unmatched to any gene: 5. The entry originates in a study of identifying expanded T cells in peripheral blood. General study findings and limits: Approximately 1.1 clones differed between technical replicates, versus around 15 and 19 over time.

J is TRBJ2-7 and V is TRBV7-2, with TRBD1 matching 11 bases. The sample was blood. The TCR originated in a person aged 18 to 75 in good health. The CDR3: CASSYRTGGIYEQYF. For the CDR3, the DNA is TGTGCCAGCAGCTACCGGACAGGGGGCATCTACGAGCAGTACTTC.